This TCR beta chain stems from a study of beta chain features in type 1 diabetes. The isolated RNA, all of it, was reverse transcribed, so expressed TCRB transcripts were what got sequenced. Using immunoSEQ multiplex PCR, the repertoire was profiled, and TCRdb retains in-frame clones only, with some absent. In the table there are 500,000 to 850,000 clones, more than 13% of which are singletons. CDR3 size: 15 residues. In germline, CDR1 is LGHNA, CDR2 YNFKEQ. Trimming left V 2 bases short and J 3 bases short, with 13 bases between. This clone was counted between two and nine times. Its antigen is unknown. Findings and limits, study-wide: Any HLA effect on TCRB rearrangement was left unresolved by small sub-analyses. Shortening of TCRB CDR3s, moderate but significant, appeared in all four CD4+ subsets of Type 1 diabetes patients.

Source material: naive CD4+ T cells from blood. The source of this sequence is a man between 18 and 29 years old with type 1 diabetes. This sequence joins TRBV4-2 and TRBJ1-1; D gene ambiguous. CDR3 sequence: CASSQSALVHTEAFF. In nucleotides, the CDR3 is TGTGCCAGCAGCCAATCCGCGTTGGTCCACACTGAAGCTTTCTTT.